The clone carrying this TCR beta chain turned up a few times. TCRdb's copy holds only in-frame clones and misses some; the assay was immunoSEQ multiplex PCR. The profile covers a few hundred thousand clones, with more than 80% appearing a single time and 2.4% taken by the ten largest. This sample is drawn from a study of blood T cell repertoires in COVID-19. Study-level information: Sites in the United States, Italy and Spain provided acute and convalescent COVID-19 samples.

V was shortened by 3 bases and J by 14 bases, with 16 bases between the two germline ends. Germline CDR1 and CDR2: SNHLY and FYNNEI. This CDR3 is 12 amino acids long. The chain carries TRBV2 and TRBJ1-2; perhaps TRBD1 as D (5 bases). Material: PBMCs or T cells enriched from blood (not recorded which). This receptor was identified in a woman under 30 who had recovered from COVID-19. The CDR3 DNA sequence: TGTGCCAGCAGTGAGCAGGGAAGTCTGGGGACCTTC. Translating gives CASSEQGSLGTF.